A selection of T cell receptor beta chains follows, all from one sample in a study of blood T cell repertoires in COVID-19. Data came from immunoSEQ multiplex PCR; TCRdb stores just in-frame clones and leaves some out. The sample has around 130,000 clones; about 86% are singletons. The sequenced material came from PBMCs or T cells enriched from blood (not recorded which). The source is a woman between 45 and 65 years old who had recovered from COVID-19. Each CDR3 is given with its conserved first and last residue. A D gene is named only where the DNA matches it firmly. Clone sizes are given selectively: once, few, many, or a class where the clone is expanded.

TRBV9	TRBJ1-1	NA	NA	TGTGCCAGCAGTGAGTGGGGCCCTGAAGCTTTCTTT	CASSEWGPEAFF
TRBV6-1	TRBJ1-1	NA	TRBD1	TGTGCCAGCAGTTGGACAGGAAACACTGAAGCTTTCTTT	CASSWTGNTEAFF
TRBV11-3	TRBJ2-7	NA	NA	TGTGCCAGCAGCGCATCCGGGGGTCCGAGCTCCTACGAGCAGTACTTC	CASSASGGPSSYEQYF
TRBV4-3	TRBJ1-2	once	TRBD1	TGCGCCAGCAGCCAAGACGGGGACAGGGGGCGTGAGGGCTACACCTTC	CASSQDGDRGREGYTF
TRBV6-2/TRBV6-3	TRBJ2-2	NA	NA	TGTGCCAGCAGTTATTCTAGCGAGAACACCGGGGAGCTGTTTTTT	CASSYSSENTGELFF
TRBV14	TRBJ2-7	once	TRBD2	TGTGCCAGCAGCCAAGAACTAGCGGTACGCGAGCAGTACTTC	CASSQELAVREQYF
TRBV3-1/TRBV3-2	TRBJ1-1	NA	TRBD1	TGTGCCAGCAGCCCTGGGACAGGGCGCTTGAACACTGAAGCTTTCTTT	CASSPGTGRLNTEAFF
TRBV7-9	TRBJ2-3	NA	TRBD2	TGTGCCAGCAGCCCCCTACTAGCGGGTGGGACAGATACGCAGTATTTT	CASSPLLAGGTDTQYF
TRBV7-2	TRBJ1-2	NA	TRBD1	TGTGCCAGCAGCTTCCGGGACAGGGCGAACTATGGCTACACCTTC	CASSFRDRANYGYTF
TRBV19	TRBJ2-1	NA	NA	TGTGCCAGTGGGGTGGGGGGCTACAATGAGCAGTTCTTC	CASGVGGYNEQFF
TRBV3-1/TRBV3-2	TRBJ2-7	NA	TRBD2	TGTGCCAGCAGCCGGGGGGTTGGTAGCGGGATCAACGAGCAGTACTTC	CASSRGVGSGINEQYF
TRBV11-2	TRBJ2-1	NA	NA	TGTGCCAGCAAGTGGGTAGGGACTTACAATGAGCAGTTCTTC	CASKWVGTYNEQFF
TRBV5-1	TRBJ1-4	NA	TRBD1	TGCGCCAGCAGCCTCGGGACAGGGGATGAAAAACTGTTTTTT	CASSLGTGDEKLFF
TRBV27	TRBJ1-5	NA	NA	TGTGCCAGCAGCACCGGGGGAAATGGTCAGCCCCAGCATTTT	CASSTGGNGQPQHF
TRBV5-1	TRBJ1-2	NA	NA	TGCGCCAGCAGCCCAGAAATGCAGGGTACATATGGCTACACCTTC	CASSPEMQGTYGYTF
TRBV19	TRBJ2-5	NA	NA	TGTGCCAGTAGGGGTCGGGGAGGTCAAGAGACCCAGTACTTC	CASRGRGGQETQYF